The 29 T cell receptor beta chains below all came from one sample that was sequenced in a study of blood T cell repertoires in COVID-19. Assay: immunoSEQ multiplex PCR; the TCRdb copy retains only in-frame clones and omits some. This sample has over 200,000 clones, with around 90% found just once. Source material: PBMCs or T cells enriched from blood (not recorded which). These receptors were taken from a woman aged 25-40 years who had been exposed to COVID-19.

The chain is built from TRBV6-5 and TRBJ2-7; 7 bases are a match to TRBD2. The V gene end was trimmed by 6 bases and the J gene end by 3 bases; junction bases not matched to a gene: 8. CDR1 is MNHEY and CDR2 is SVGAGI in the germline V gene. CDR3 length equals 14 residues. The CDR3 here is CASRRGRELYEQYF. DNA of the CDR3: TGTGCCAGCAGACGCGGGAGAGAACTCTACGAGCAGTACTTC.

The V and J genes are TRBV29-1 and TRBJ2-7; no clear D. From germline, CDR1 is SQVTM and CDR2 ANQGSEA. The CDR3 contains 12 residues. The V gene lost 0 bases and the J gene lost 5 bases, with 8 bases spanning the gap. CDR3 in amino acids: CSVEDYSDEQYF. The CDR3 region has the DNA TGCAGCGTTGAAGATTATTCGGACGAGCAGTACTTC.

The V and J genes are TRBV2 and TRBJ2-4; D is perhaps TRBD1 (6 bases). Trimming stripped 2 bases from V and 10 bases from J, with 6 bases between. CDR1 and CDR2 (germline): SNHLY, FYNNEI. This CDR3 comprises 11 residues. CDR3: CASSEQGIQYF. The CDR3 DNA reads as TGTGCCAGCAGTGAACAGGGGATTCAGTACTTC.

V and J are TRBV24-1 and TRBJ2-1, with 14 bases lining up with TRBD2. Trimming cost V 7 bases and J 8 bases; bases outside gene matches: 6. CDR1 and CDR2 (germline): KGHDR, SFDVKD. There are 15 residues in the CDR3. The CDR3 nucleotides are TGTGCCACCAGCGGGGGGACTAGCGGGAGCTATGAGCAGTTCTTC. Translating it yields CATSGGTSGSYEQFF.

CDR3 sequence reads: CASSESGGPIYGYTF. Here the CDR3 DNA reads TGTGCCAGCAGTGAATCAGGGGGGCCGATATATGGCTACACCTTC. This chain links TRBV25-1 with TRBJ1-2, with 7 bases matching TRBD1. Germline CDR1 and CDR2: MGHDK and SYGVNS. This CDR3 region has 15 residues. Trimming at V came to 1 base and at J to 5 bases, leaving 7 bases not matched to a gene.

The chain employs TRBV7-2 and TRBJ2-2; D perhaps matches TRBD1 (5 bases). The CDR3 is 14 residues long. V was pared by 4 bases and J by 5 bases, with 11 bases between. CDR1 and CDR2 (germline): SGHTA, FQGNSA. In DNA, the CDR3 is TGTGCCAGCAGCTCCTTAGGACAAACCGGGGAGCTGTTTTTT. This sequence encodes CASSSLGQTGELFF.

The chain couples TRBV27 to TRBJ1-1; 7 nucleotides agree with TRBD1. Germline CDR1 is MNHEY and CDR2 is SMNVEV (reference sequence). With 2 bases clipped from V and 6 bases from J, the junction kept 9 bases outside the gene matches. The CDR3 has 15 amino acids. Here the CDR3 reads CASSLTPWTGPEAFF. The DNA of the CDR3 is TGTGCCAGCAGTTTAACCCCCTGGACAGGCCCTGAAGCTTTCTTT.

This clone is a singleton in its sample. The chain has TRBV5-6 and TRBJ1-4, with no clear D. V gave up 3 bases and J gave up 4 bases, with 10 bases separating them. The CDR3 loop spans 14 amino acids. Germline CDR1 and CDR2: SGHDT and YYEEEE. CDR3 DNA: TGTGCCAGCAGCTCGAGACGGGATAATGAAAAACTGTTTTTT. Protein sequence: CASSSRRDNEKLFF.

V and J are TRBV6-5 and TRBJ1-2, with D unclear. V dropped 3 bases and J dropped 4 bases, with 12 bases sitting between them. CDR1 MNHEY and CDR2 SVGAGI come from the germline V gene. The CDR3 is made up of 14 amino acids. CDR3 in DNA: TGTGCCAGCAGTTATGCCGGGGTTGGCTATGGCTACACCTTC. This translates into CASSYAGVGYGYTF.

This chain links TRBV28 with TRBJ1-2, with a possible D match to TRBD1 (5 bases). V lost 4 bases, J lost 7 bases, and 10 bases lay in between. Germline CDR1 and CDR2: MDHEN and SYDVKM. The CDR3 loop spans 12 amino acids. The CDR3 DNA sequence: TGTGCCAGCAGTTCATGGGGGGGTGGCTACACCTTC. This translates into CASSSWGGGYTF.

The rearrangement links TRBV9 to TRBJ2-7, with 8 nucleotides matching TRBD1. V lost 3 bases to trimming and J lost 4 bases; unmatched junction nucleotides: 6. Germline CDR1 reads SGDLS; CDR2 reads YYNGEE. The CDR3 contains 14 residues. The CDR3 region is CASSETGGKYEQYF. CDR3 DNA sequence: TGTGCCAGCAGCGAAACAGGGGGAAAGTACGAGCAGTACTTC.

The genes are TRBV7-2 and TRBJ2-1, with 8 nucleotides matching TRBD2. The germline CDR1 and CDR2 sequences are SGHTA and FQGNSA. V trimming: 5 bases; J trimming: 8 bases; junction bases outside the gene matches: 8. This CDR3 has 14 residues. The DNA for the CDR3 is TGTGCCAGCAGCAGGGCGGGAGGAGGCTATGAGCAGTTCTTC. It yields the protein CASSRAGGGYEQFF. Combining the CDR3 with reference TRBV7-2 and TRBJ2-1 gives the whole variable domain GAGVSQSPSNKVTEKGKDVELRCDPISGHTALYWYRQSLGQGLEFLIYFQGNSAPDKSGLPSDRFSAERTGGSVSTLTIQRTQQEDSAVYLCASSRAGGGYEQFFGPGTRLTVL.

The chain combines TRBV25-1 with TRBJ2-6, with TRBD1 identical over 7 bases. CDR1 is MGHDK, CDR2 SYGVNS, per germline. Trimming at V came to 6 bases and at J to 1 base, leaving 3 bases not matched to a gene. The CDR3 spans 15 residues. The CDR3 bases are TGTGCCAGCAGCCTGGGACAGTCTGGGGCCAACGTCCTGACTTTC. Translating it yields CASSLGQSGANVLTF.

The rearrangement joins TRBV3-1 (or the pseudogene TRBV3-2) to TRBJ2-3; 7 bases map to TRBD2. The J segment lost 2 bases and the V segment lost 0 bases, leaving 8 bases of the junction unmatched. Germline loops: CDR1 LGHDT, CDR2 YNNKEL (reference sequence). The length of the CDR3 is 17 residues. The CDR3 loop reads CASSQEIGLADTDTQYF. For the CDR3, the DNA is TGTGCCAGCAGCCAAGAGATCGGGCTAGCGGACACAGATACGCAGTATTTT.

This rearrangement joins TRBV18 to TRBJ2-5, with D uncertain. Per the germline V gene, CDR1 is KGHSH and CDR2 is LQKENI. The CDR3 has 13 amino acids. V was shortened by 0 bases and J by 6 bases, with 8 bases between the two germline ends. CDR3 coding DNA: TGTGCCAGCTCACCACCGCTTGAGAAGACCCAGTACTTC. Protein product: CASSPPLEKTQYF. Drawing the rest from reference TRBV18 and TRBJ2-5, the complete variable domain is NAGVMQNPRHLVRRRGQEARLRCSPMKGHSHVYWYRQLPEEGLKFMVYLQKENIIDESGMPKERFSAEFPKEGPSILRIQQVVRGDSAAYFCASSPPLEKTQYFGPGTRLLVL.

This CDR3 reads CASSASWSSGNTIYF. The CDR3 DNA is TGTGCCAGTAGTGCGTCCTGGAGCTCTGGAAACACCATATATTTT. This chain links TRBV19 with TRBJ1-3; the D is unclear. Germline V lookup: CDR1 LNHDA, CDR2 SQIVND (reference sequence). This CDR3 region has 15 residues. With 5 bases removed from V and 0 bases from J, the gap between germline ends came to 11 bases.

This clone has only a few counts. The same CDR3 arises from other DNA sequences in this sample as well. The gene calls are TRBV4-1 and TRBJ2-3, with D perhaps TRBD2 (5 bases). The CDR3 totals 14 residues. The V gene's germline CDR1 is MGHRA and CDR2 YSYEKL. V lost 0 bases and J lost 1, with 5 bases in between. The CDR3, as DNA: TGCGCCAGCAGCCAAGAGAGGGGCACAGATACGCAGTATTTT. It is translated as CASSQERGTDTQYF.

This clone was counted between two and nine times. The rearrangement links TRBV14 to TRBJ1-6, with D uncertain. Trimming stripped 2 bases from V and 10 bases from J, with 9 bases between. The CDR3 is 13 amino acids. Germline V gene sequence: CDR1 SGHDN, CDR2 FVKESK. In DNA form, the CDR3 reads TGTGCCAGCAGCCAATTGAGGGCCTCACCCCTCCACTTT. It codes for CASSQLRASPLHF.

In nucleotides, the CDR3 is TGTGCCAGTAGTACCCGACCTGGCAGGGGGTACGAGCAGTACTTC. Protein product: CASSTRPGRGYEQYF. J is TRBJ2-7 and V is TRBV19; TRBD1 matches at 7 bases. Unmatched junction bases numbered 10, after V lost 4 bases and J lost 4 bases. In germline, CDR1 is LNHDA, CDR2 SQIVND (reference sequence). The CDR3 is made up of 15 amino acids.

This chain uses TRBV27 with TRBJ1-2; D not certain. CDR3 length: 14 residues. CDR1 is MNHEY, CDR2 SMNVEV, per germline (reference sequence). V was pared by 2 bases and J by 2 bases, with 9 bases between. The CDR3, as DNA: TGTGCCAGCAGTTTAAAGCAGGTCAACTATGGCTACACCTTC. It specifies CASSLKQVNYGYTF.

The V gene is TRBV9, the J gene TRBJ1-3; D is perhaps TRBD1 (6 bases). The CDR3 consists of 12 residues. From germline, CDR1 is SGDLS and CDR2 YYNGEE. The V end was cut by 10 bases, the J end by 0 bases, with 8 bases between. CDR3 in amino acids: CASRGSGNTIYF. CDR3 DNA: TGTGCCTCCAGGGGCTCTGGAAACACCATATATTTT.

The chain is built from TRBV13 and TRBJ2-2, with D unresolved. The CDR3 sequence is 14 residues long. Germline CDR1 reads PRHDT; CDR2 reads FYEKMQ (reference sequence). Trimming took off 0 bases at V and 1 base at J, with 3 bases between the two ends. CDR3 sequence reads: CASSLGQNTGELFF. In DNA, the CDR3 is TGTGCCAGCAGCTTAGGACAGAACACCGGGGAGCTGTTTTTT.

The chain carries TRBV9 and TRBJ2-3; 8 bases map to TRBD2. With 0 bases clipped from V and 1 base from J, the junction kept 4 bases outside the gene matches. Per the germline V gene, CDR1 is SGDLS and CDR2 is YYNGEE. The CDR3 has 16 residues. The CDR3 DNA reads as TGTGCCAGCAGCGTAGTATCAGCGGGAGGCACAGATACGCAGTATTTT. Its translation: CASSVVSAGGTDTQYF. The variable domain in full, with the rest retrieved from reference TRBV9 and TRBJ2-3, is DSGVTQTPKHLITATGQRVTLRCSPRSGDLSVYWYQQSLDQGLQFLIQYYNGEERAKGNILERFSAQQFPDLHSELNLSSLELGDSALYFCASSVVSAGGTDTQYFGPGTRLTVL.

This chain uses TRBV7-9 with TRBJ1-1, with a tentative D call TRBD1 (5 bases). Germline lookup yields CDR1 SEHNR and CDR2 FQNEAQ (reference sequence). The CDR3 covers 14 residues. V shed 0 bases and J shed 4 bases, with 9 bases lying between them. CDR3 protein: CASSLATGGTEAFF. CDR3 nucleotide sequence: TGTGCCAGCAGCTTAGCGACCGGGGGCACTGAAGCTTTCTTT.

The chain is built from TRBV7-9 and TRBJ1-2; 9 bases map to TRBD1. CDR3 length: 15 residues. CDR1 is SEHNR and CDR2 is FQNEAQ in the germline V gene (reference sequence). With 6 bases clipped from V and 11 bases from J, the junction kept 16 bases outside the gene matches. The CDR3: CASSSRDRAFPLYTF. The CDR3 DNA sequence: TGTGCCAGCAGTTCACGGGACAGGGCCTTTCCCCTGTACACCTTC.

The CDR3 loop is CASSFGQGLGGYTF. The CDR3 DNA reads TGTGCCAGCAGCTTCGGACAGGGCCTCGGTGGCTACACCTTC. The genes are TRBV5-4 and TRBJ1-2, with TRBD1 matching 8 bases. V dropped 2 bases and J dropped 7; count of bases not matched to a gene: 7. CDR3 size: 14 residues. Looked up from germline, CDR1 is SGHNT and CDR2 is YYREEE (reference sequence).

The chain combines TRBV18 with TRBJ2-1; D uncertain. This CDR3 is 12 amino acids long. V gave up 1 base and J gave up 10 bases, with 8 bases separating them. In germline, CDR1 is KGHSH, CDR2 LQKENI. The CDR3 region is CASSPRSQEQFF. CDR3 coding DNA: TGTGCCAGCTCACCACGGTCCCAGGAGCAGTTCTTC.

In its sample, this clone was seen once. V and J are TRBV19 and TRBJ2-1; 7 nucleotides agree with TRBD1. Germline-derived CDR1 and CDR2 are LNHDA and SQIVND (reference sequence). J was trimmed by 0 bases and V by 5 bases; bases with no gene match: 10. The CDR3 has 17 residues. The DNA of the CDR3 is TGTGCCAGTAGTCTTCCCTTGACAGGGAGCTCCTACAATGAGCAGTTCTTC. Translating gives CASSLPLTGSSYNEQFF.

The chain combines TRBV6-5 with TRBJ2-7; D is perhaps TRBD2 (6 bases). V was clipped by 8 bases and J by 7 bases, with 15 bases between them. CDR3 length: 12 residues. Germline V gives CDR1 MNHEY, CDR2 SVGAGI. This chain's CDR3 is CASGRLNGEQYF. The DNA for the CDR3 is TGTGCCAGCGGGAGGCTGAACGGTGAGCAGTACTTC.